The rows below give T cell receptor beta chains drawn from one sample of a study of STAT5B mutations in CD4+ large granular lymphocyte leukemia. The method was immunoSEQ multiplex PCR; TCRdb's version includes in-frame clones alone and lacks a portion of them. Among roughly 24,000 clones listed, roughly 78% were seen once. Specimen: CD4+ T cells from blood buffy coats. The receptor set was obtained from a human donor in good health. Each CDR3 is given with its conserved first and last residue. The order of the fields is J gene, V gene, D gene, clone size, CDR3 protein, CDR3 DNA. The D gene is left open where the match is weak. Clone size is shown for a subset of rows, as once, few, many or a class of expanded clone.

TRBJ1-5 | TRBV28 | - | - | CASTMGGSNQPQHF | TGTGCCAGCACGATGGGGGGGTCCAATCAGCCCCAGCATTTT
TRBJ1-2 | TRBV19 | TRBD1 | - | CASSVRGQFVPGYTF | TGTGCCAGTAGTGTTAGGGGACAGTTTGTGCCCGGCTACACCTTC
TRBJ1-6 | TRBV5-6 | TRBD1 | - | CASSSYRTGTAYNSPLHF | TGTGCCAGCAGCTCCTACCGGACCGGGACAGCCTATAATTCACCCCTCCACTTT
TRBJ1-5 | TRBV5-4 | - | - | CASSLDSNQPQHF | TGTGCCAGCAGCTTGGACAGCAATCAGCCCCAGCATTTT
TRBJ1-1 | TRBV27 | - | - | CASSLYGVQNTEAFF | TGTGCCAGCAGTTTATACGGGGTGCAGAACACTGAAGCTTTCTTT
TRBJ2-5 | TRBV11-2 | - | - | CASSSLGGDIQETQYF | TGTGCCAGCAGCTCACTCGGTGGGGACATACAAGAGACCCAGTACTTC
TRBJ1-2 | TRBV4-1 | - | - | CASRHLETGKYGYTF | TGCGCCAGCAGGCACCTAGAGACCGGAAAATATGGCTACACCTTC
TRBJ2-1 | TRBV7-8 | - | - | CASSPRRDLAYNEQFF | TGTGCCAGCAGCCCCCGGAGGGACCTTGCCTACAATGAGCAGTTCTTC
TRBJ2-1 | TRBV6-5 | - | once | CASSYAPIKNEQFF | TGTGCCAGCAGTTACGCTCCCATAAAAAATGAGCAGTTCTTC
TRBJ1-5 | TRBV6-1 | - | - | CASRDSLGPQHF | TGTGCCAGCAGGGACTCCCTAGGGCCCCAGCATTTT
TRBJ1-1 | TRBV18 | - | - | CASSPLLKGGTEAFF | TGTGCCAGCTCACCATTACTGAAGGGGGGCACTGAAGCTTTCTTT
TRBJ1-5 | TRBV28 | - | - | CASSLRFLQGRFSNQPQHF | TGTGCCAGCAGTTTAAGGTTTTTGCAGGGAAGATTTTCCAATCAGCCCCAGCATTTT
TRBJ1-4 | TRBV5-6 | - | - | CASSLGLGSNEKLFF | TGTGCCAGCAGCTTGGGGCTGGGGAGTAATGAAAAACTGTTTTTT
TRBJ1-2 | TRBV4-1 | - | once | CASSQRRGTNYGYTF | TGCGCCAGCAGCCAACGCAGGGGAACGAACTATGGCTACACCTTC
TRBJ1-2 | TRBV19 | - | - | CASSIDLGYGYTF | TGTGCCAGTAGTATAGATTTGGGATACGGCTACACCTTC
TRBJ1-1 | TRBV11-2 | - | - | CASSPTPLLGAFF | TGTGCCAGCAGCCCCACCCCCCTCCTAGGGGCTTTCTTT
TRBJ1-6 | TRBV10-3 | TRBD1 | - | CATNRGNSPLHF | TGTGCCACTAACAGGGGAAATTCACCCCTCCACTTT
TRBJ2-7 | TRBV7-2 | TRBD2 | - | CASSPNGTSGEKSIYEQYF | TGTGCCAGCAGCCCGAACGGGACTAGCGGGGAAAAAAGCATCTACGAGCAGTACTTC
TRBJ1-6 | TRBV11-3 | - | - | CASSVIVQRFNYNSPLHF | TGTGCCAGCAGCGTCATCGTACAGCGATTTAACTATAATTCACCCCTCCACTTT
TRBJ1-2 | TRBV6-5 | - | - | CASSWGAGPLGGYTF | TGTGCCAGCAGTTGGGGGGCAGGGCCCCTCGGTGGCTACACCTTC
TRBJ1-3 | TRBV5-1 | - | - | CASSDPKHSSGGTIYF | TGCGCCAGCAGCGACCCAAAACACAGCTCTGGGGGCACCATATATTTT
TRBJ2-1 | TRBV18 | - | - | CASSPVQGSRANEQFF | TGTGCCAGCTCACCCGTACAGGGAAGTAGGGCCAATGAGCAGTTCTTC
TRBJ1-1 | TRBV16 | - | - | CASSQLIKAVGNTEAFF | TGTGCCAGCAGCCAATTGATTAAGGCGGTGGGGAACACTGAAGCTTTCTTT
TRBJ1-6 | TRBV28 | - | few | CASRVGNSPLHF | TGTGCCAGCAGAGTAGGGAATTCACCCCTCCACTTT
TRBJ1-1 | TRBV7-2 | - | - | CASSLASSNTEAFF | TGTGCCAGCAGCTTAGCATCGAGCAACACTGAAGCTTTCTTT
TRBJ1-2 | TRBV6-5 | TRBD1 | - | CASSYSGDRPFYGYTF | TGTGCCAGCAGTTACTCGGGGGACAGACCATTCTATGGCTACACCTTC
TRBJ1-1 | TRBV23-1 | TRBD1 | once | CASSQSRAGGPVAFF | TGCGCCAGCAGTCAATCGAGGGCAGGGGGGCCGGTGGCTTTCTTT
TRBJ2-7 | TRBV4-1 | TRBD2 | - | CASSQRRGGGNYEQYF | TGCGCCAGCAGCCAACGCCGGGGGGGTGGAAACTACGAGCAGTACTTC
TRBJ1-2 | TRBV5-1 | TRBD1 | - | CASSSGQGAWGYTF | TGCGCCAGCAGCTCCGGACAGGGGGCTTGGGGCTACACCTTC
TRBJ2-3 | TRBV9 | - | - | CASSVGRGADTQYF | TGTGCCAGCAGCGTAGGCAGGGGGGCAGATACGCAGTATTTT
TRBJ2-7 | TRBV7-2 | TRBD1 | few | CASSLGTGPYEQYF | TGTGCCAGCAGCCTCGGGACAGGGCCTTACGAGCAGTACTTC
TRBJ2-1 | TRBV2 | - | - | CASSKSGGAYNEQFF | TGTGCCAGCAGCAAGTCGGGCGGGGCTTACAATGAGCAGTTCTTC
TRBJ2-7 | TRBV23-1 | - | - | CASSQSGRPGEQYF | TGCGCCAGCAGTCAATCGGGCCGCCCGGGGGAGCAGTACTTC
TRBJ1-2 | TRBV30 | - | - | CAWSASHGGGYTF | TGTGCCTGGAGTGCCTCTCACGGGGGCGGCTACACCTTC
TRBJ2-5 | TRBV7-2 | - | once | CASSRGVQETQYF | TGTGCCAGCAGCCGGGGCGTCCAAGAGACCCAGTACTTC
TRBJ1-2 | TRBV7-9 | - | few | CASSLRNNYGYTF | TGTGCCAGCAGCTTGAGGAATAACTATGGCTACACCTTC
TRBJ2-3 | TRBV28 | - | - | CASSLQESTDTQYF | TGTGCCAGCAGTCTCCAGGAGAGCACAGATACGCAGTATTTT
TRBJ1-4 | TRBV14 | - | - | CASSQVRGTNEKLFF | TGTGCCAGCAGCCAAGTTCGGGGGACTAATGAAAAACTGTTTTTT
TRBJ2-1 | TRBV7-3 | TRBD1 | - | CASSQEGAREQFF | TGTGCCAGCAGCCAAGAGGGGGCTCGTGAGCAGTTCTTC
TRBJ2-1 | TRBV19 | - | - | CASSISGTSLSYNEQFF | TGTGCCAGTAGTATAAGTGGGACCTCTCTATCCTACAATGAGCAGTTCTTC
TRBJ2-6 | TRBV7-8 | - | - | CASSPYYSGANVLTF | TGTGCCAGCAGCCCTTATTACTCTGGGGCCAACGTCCTGACTTTC
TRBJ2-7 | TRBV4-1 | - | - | CASSQEGWVGSEQYF | TGCGCCAGCAGCCAAGAGGGGTGGGTCGGGAGCGAGCAGTACTTC
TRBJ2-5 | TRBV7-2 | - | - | CASSSGPEQTQYF | TGTGCCAGCAGCTCGGGGCCGGAACAGACCCAGTACTTC
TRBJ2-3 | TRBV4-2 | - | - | CASSQVGPDTQYF | TGTGCCAGCAGCCAAGTCGGGCCAGATACGCAGTATTTT
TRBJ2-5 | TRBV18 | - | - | CASSPQRAETQYF | TGTGCCAGCTCACCACAAAGGGCGGAGACCCAGTACTTC
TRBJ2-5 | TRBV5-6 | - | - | CASSVRDQIAQYF | TGTGCCAGCAGCGTCCGGGACCAGATTGCCCAGTACTTC
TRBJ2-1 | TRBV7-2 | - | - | CASSLLAPLGNEQFF | TGTGCCAGCAGCCTACTAGCTCCTTTGGGCAATGAGCAGTTCTTC